The 18 T cell receptor beta chains listed next were all sequenced from one sample in a study of T cells in Graves' hyperthyroidism and ophthalmopathy. Researchers took RNA transcripts and amplified the TCR beta CDR3 regions from them. First-round RT-PCR with HTBI primers amplified the TCR CDR3 region. Via MiXCR, TCRdb re-called the multiplex PCR reads, giving one row per CDR3 protein. This sample has some 320,000 distinct CDR3 sequences, with roughly 13% found just once. Sequencing used blood. The receptor source for this set is a woman aged 40 to 50 with Graves' ophthalmopathy.

This clonotype was found a few times. A much larger clone is a single base away; this may be a read error. V usage is TRBV2 and J usage is TRBJ2-2; D uncertain. In germline, CDR1 is SNHLY, CDR2 FYNNEI. There are 15 residues in the CDR3. The germline V and J ends were trimmed by 6 bases and 2 bases, with 13 bases remaining between them. In DNA form, the CDR3 reads TGTGCCAGCAGGGAGACTGGCGGAAACACCGGGGAGCTGTTTTTT. This gives the protein CASRETGGNTGELFF. Variable domain in full (rest from reference TRBV2 and TRBJ2-2): EPEVTQTPSHQVTQMGQEVILRCVPISNHLYFYWYRQILGQKVEFLVSFYNNEISEKSEIFDDQFSVERPDGSNFTLKIRSTKLEDSAMYFCASRETGGNTGELFFGEGSRLTVL.

This clonotype was picked up many times. This sequence joins TRBV13 and TRBJ2-1, with D possibly matching TRBD2 (5 bases). The CDR3 contains 13 residues. The V end was cut by 4 bases, the J end by 8 bases, with 12 bases between. Looked up from germline, CDR1 is PRHDT and CDR2 is FYEKMQ (reference sequence). CDR3 nucleotide sequence: TGTGCCAGCAGCTACCGTCGAGCGGATGAGCAGTTCTTC. This translates into CASSYRRADEQFF.

This clonotype has at least ten counts. V is TRBV6-1 and J is TRBJ2-1; D is perhaps TRBD2 (5 bases). Germline V gene lookup returns CDR1 MNHNS and CDR2 SASEGT. The V gene lost 6 bases and the J gene lost 2 bases, with 11 bases spanning the gap. The CDR3 runs to 14 residues. CDR3 sequence: CASSPSSPYNEQFF. Written as DNA, the CDR3 is TGTGCCAGCAGCCCTAGCAGCCCCTACAATGAGCAGTTCTTC.

This clonotype was picked up many times. J is TRBJ1-5 and V is TRBV3-1; possible D gene TRBD1, 6 bases. Germline values: CDR1 LGHDT, CDR2 YNNKEL (reference sequence). Between the trimmed V and J ends, which lost 1 base and 7 bases, there was a span of 11 bases. This CDR3 has 14 amino acids. The chain's CDR3 is CASSQAGRGQPQHF. CDR3 DNA sequence: TGTGCCAGCAGCCAAGCAGGGAGGGGGCAGCCCCAGCATTTT.

The table lists this clonotype with many counts. This chain connects TRBV6-1 to TRBJ2-1; D might be TRBD2 (8 bases). V lost 6 bases and J lost 6, with 27 bases in between. This CDR3 has 18 amino acids. Germline V gene lookup returns CDR1 MNHNS and CDR2 SASEGT. CDR3 protein: CASSLTGYGTSFGNEQFF. DNA of the CDR3: TGTGCCAGCAGCTTGACAGGGTACGGGACTAGTTTCGGCAATGAGCAGTTCTTC.

Regarding this clonotype: A much more abundant neighbour one base away suggests this may be a read error. The chain couples TRBV11-2 to TRBJ2-4, with D perhaps assigned TRBD1 or TRBD2 (5 bases each). This CDR3 is built from 12 residues. Germline V gene sequence: CDR1 SGHAT, CDR2 FQNNGV. In DNA form, the CDR3 reads TGTGCCGGCAGCTCCGAGGGGCACATTCAGTACTTC. Protein: CAGSSEGHIQYF.

The rearrangement uses TRBV12-3 or TRBV12-4 and TRBJ1-4; maybe TRBD1 (6 bases). V was shortened by 7 bases and J by 7 bases, with 19 bases between the two germline ends. The CDR3 has 15 residues. CDR3 sequence (DNA): TGTGCCAGCACCCTTGTGGGGGGCAGAGTTGAAAAACTGTTTTTT. This encodes CASTLVGGRVEKLFF.

The gene calls are TRBV6-1 and TRBJ2-7; 9 bases match TRBD2. CDR1 is MNHNS, CDR2 SASEGT, per germline. CDR3 size: 15 residues. Germline trimming cut 6 bases from V and 4 bases from J; bases unmatched to any gene: 10. The DNA for the CDR3 is TGTGCCAGCAGCGATCAATTCACTAGCGGGTACGAGCAGTACTTC. Translating gives CASSDQFTSGYEQYF.

There are many counts of this clonotype. The chain carries TRBV27 and TRBJ1-1; D is undetermined. The germline gives CDR1 MNHEY, CDR2 SMNVEV (reference sequence). V was pared by 4 bases and J by 3 bases, with 15 bases between. The CDR3 has 15 residues. CDR3 in DNA: TGTGCCAGCAGTTCAGGTGGAGCCTACCACACTGAAGCTTTCTTT. Translating it yields CASSSGGAYHTEAFF.

This clonotype showed up just a few times. The chain is built from TRBV28 and TRBJ2-5; 8 bases fit TRBD1. Per the germline V gene, CDR1 is MDHEN and CDR2 is SYDVKM. CDR3 length equals 15 residues. Germline trimming cut 2 bases from V and 3 bases from J; bases unmatched to any gene: 5. The CDR3 reads CASSLRVDREETQYF. The DNA for the CDR3 is TGTGCCAGCAGTTTACGAGTGGACAGGGAAGAGACCCAGTACTTC.

V is TRBV6-2 or TRBV6-3 and J is TRBJ1-4; D is ambiguous. The CDR3 consists of 11 residues. Germline CDR1 is MNHEY and CDR2 is SVGEGT. The V and J ends lost 7 bases and 10 bases respectively, with 10 bases between them. CDR3 nucleotides: TGTGCCAGCACCGACCTGGGAAAACTGTTTTTT. Encoded protein: CASTDLGKLFF.

The sample holds a few counts of this clonotype. The rearrangement joins TRBV4-1 to TRBJ2-1; 15 bases are a match to TRBD2. Germline CDR1 MGHRA, CDR2 YSYEKL. CDR3 length: 14 amino acids. V was pared by 5 bases and J by 15 bases, with 8 bases of the junction left unmatched. The CDR3 spells CASSFRTSGGARFF. The CDR3, as DNA: TGCGCCAGCAGCTTTAGGACTAGCGGGGGGGCCCGGTTCTTC.

This clonotype appeared many times. V and J are TRBV12-3 or TRBV12-4 and TRBJ2-1, with TRBD2 matching 13 bases. The trim removed 6 bases at V and 8 bases at J, leaving 10 bases unmatched. The CDR3 has 16 amino acids. The CDR3, as DNA: TGTGCCAGCAGCCGGATACTAGCGGGGGGGACCGATGAGCAGTTCTTC. Translation: CASSRILAGGTDEQFF.

This clonotype was seen many times. The chain recombines TRBV19 with TRBJ2-1, with 7 bases aligning to TRBD2. This CDR3 is 16 amino acids long. With V trimmed by 3 bases and J by 6 bases, 11 bases remained unmatched. The germline V gene encodes CDR1 LNHDA and CDR2 SQIVND (reference sequence). The CDR3 spells CASSIRTTSPSNEQFF. DNA of the CDR3: TGTGCCAGTAGTATTCGCACGACTAGCCCGAGCAATGAGCAGTTCTTC. Supplemented by reference TRBV19 and TRBJ2-1, the full variable domain reads DGGITQSPKYLFRKEGQNVTLSCEQNLNHDAMYWYRQDPGQGLRLIYYSQIVNDFQKGDIAEGYSVSREKKESFPLTVTSAQKNPTAFYLCASSIRTTSPSNEQFFGPGTRLTVL.

Many counts were recorded for this clonotype. The CDR3 DNA sequence: TGCAGTGCTAGCTCTCCCCGGGACGGAGGCTACGAGCAGTACTTC. Amino acid sequence: CSASSPRDGGYEQYF. The chain recombines TRBV20-1 with TRBJ2-7; D could derive from TRBD1 or TRBD2 (5 bases each). The CDR3 runs to 15 residues. Germline V gene sequence: CDR1 DFQATT, CDR2 SNEGSKA (reference sequence). The V gene lost 3 bases and the J gene lost 3 bases, with 18 bases spanning the gap.

This clonotype was seen repeatedly, ten times or more. V and J are TRBV14 and TRBJ2-1; 7 bases agree with TRBD2. V lost 4 bases and J lost 6; bases outside the gene matches: 12. There are 16 residues in the CDR3. CDR1 and CDR2 from the germline V gene are SGHDN and FVKESK. The CDR3 spells CASSPVGTTLGNEQFF. CDR3 DNA: TGTGCCAGCAGCCCAGTCGGGACTACCTTGGGCAATGAGCAGTTCTTC.

There are a few counts of this clonotype. The gene calls are TRBV30 and TRBJ2-1, with unresolved D. This CDR3 is built from 13 residues. V was trimmed by 3 bases and J by 3 bases, leaving 9 bases between them. CDR1 is GTSNPN and CDR2 is SVGIG in the germline V gene (reference sequence). The CDR3 spells CAWSADLYNEQFF. CDR3 sequence (DNA): TGTGCCTGGAGCGCGGACCTCTACAATGAGCAGTTCTTC.

This clonotype appeared many times. This chain joins TRBV2 and TRBJ1-3, with a weak D call TRBD1 (5 bases). Trimming left V 3 bases short and J 9 bases short, with 6 bases between. This CDR3 contains 11 residues. In germline, CDR1 is SNHLY, CDR2 FYNNEI. CDR3 amino acids: CASSEGGTIYF. DNA for the CDR3: TGTGCCAGCAGTGAGGGGGGCACCATATATTTT.